The rows below give T cell receptor beta chains drawn from one sample of a study of blood T cell repertoires in COVID-19. Using immunoSEQ multiplex PCR, the repertoire was profiled, and TCRdb retains in-frame clones only, with some absent. The sample lists roughly 190,000 clones; roughly three quarters were seen once. Material: peripheral blood. These receptors came from a woman between 50 and 59 years old with active or convalescent COVID-19. The CDR3 runs from the conserved cysteine through the conserved F or W. The D gene is left open where the match is weak.

>TRBD2|TRBV28|TRBJ2-7
CASSRGTSGSYEQYF
>NA|TRBV7-2|TRBJ1-2
CASSPRDSNRGYTF
>TRBD1|TRBV7-9|TRBJ1-1
CASSLGGGVGNTEAFF
>NA|TRBV7-9|TRBJ1-6
CASSLNPERGSPLHF
>TRBD1|TRBV6-2/TRBV6-3|TRBJ1-5
CASSPTDRGAGQPQHF
>TRBD1|TRBV19|TRBJ1-1
CASSPWDSNTEAFF
>TRBD1|TRBV27|TRBJ1-2
CASSRRTGGGYTF
>NA|TRBV7-2|TRBJ1-4
CASSLDRAPNEKLFF
>NA|TRBV6-5|TRBJ1-1
CASSPGGSPTEAFF
>NA|TRBV7-2|TRBJ2-1
CASSQRQDNEQFF
>NA|TRBV4-3|TRBJ1-2
CASSQAVGAYGYTF
>NA|TRBV11-2|TRBJ1-2
CASSLGQLDGYTF
>TRBD2|TRBV6-2/TRBV6-3|TRBJ2-4
CASSYSSGGKNIQYF
>NA|TRBV4-1|TRBJ1-5
CASSQDWRSQGPQHF
>TRBD2|TRBV18|TRBJ2-4
CASSQESGGSIQYF
>TRBD1|TRBV7-3|TRBJ1-2
CASSPGGTGKVGYTF
>TRBD1|TRBV12-3/TRBV12-4|TRBJ1-1
CASSRQGAEAFF
>NA|TRBV5-8|TRBJ1-2
CASSLWAGENYGYTF
>NA|TRBV7-2|TRBJ2-7
CASSLGQGFNEQYF
>NA|TRBV29-1|TRBJ1-3
CSVEDLEGDSLAGNTIYF
>NA|TRBV7-2|TRBJ1-2
CASSPRRGNYGYTF
>NA|TRBV29-1|TRBJ2-5
CSGASSGQETQYF
>TRBD1|TRBV10-3|TRBJ2-7
CAISESIRTGNEQYF
>NA|TRBV5-1|TRBJ1-1
CASTVTPNTEAFF
>TRBD1|TRBV28|TRBJ1-2
CASSPDRDYGYTF
>TRBD2|TRBV19|TRBJ2-1
CASSIPGSGNKGNEQFF
>NA|TRBV6-2/TRBV6-3|TRBJ1-5
CASSYSGGSQPQHF
>NA|TRBV2|TRBJ2-2
CASSVLLAKITGELFF
>NA|TRBV7-9|TRBJ1-2
CASSLSWGLDGYTF
>NA|TRBV5-1|TRBJ1-5
CASRRRRQDGNQPQHF
>TRBD1|TRBV14|TRBJ2-5
CASSHTLRTGVETQYF
>TRBD1|TRBV6-5|TRBJ1-5
CASSPTGGDQPQHF
>TRBD2|TRBV3-1/TRBV3-2|TRBJ2-7
CASSIRLAGNYEQYF
>NA|TRBV28|TRBJ1-5
CASSPETVRPQHF
>TRBD2|TRBV5-4|TRBJ2-1
CASSFPGTSINEQFF
>NA|TRBV20-1|TRBJ2-5
CSALVRETQYF
>NA|TRBV4-3|TRBJ2-1
CASSQDRASPNEQFF
>TRBD1|TRBV7-2|TRBJ1-1
CASSLGQGQEAFF
>NA|TRBV10-3|TRBJ2-1
CAISDGGYNEQFF
>NA|TRBV6-6|TRBJ1-1
CASSAVGRNAFF
>NA|TRBV30|TRBJ2-7
CAWSALRGEQYF
>TRBD2|TRBV28|TRBJ2-7
CASRPPSGRGYEQYF
>TRBD2|TRBV3-1/TRBV3-2|TRBJ2-7
CASSQPGLAGSYEQYF
>TRBD1|TRBV6-5|TRBJ1-4
CASRDPGQGSGKLFF
>TRBD2|TRBV9|TRBJ2-5
CASSVVAGAETQYF
>NA|TRBV14|TRBJ1-3
CASSLRTGDSGNTIYF
>TRBD1|TRBV29-1|TRBJ1-6
CSVETGGNSPLHF
>NA|TRBV14|TRBJ1-2
CASSQETATNYGYTF
>TRBD1|TRBV29-1|TRBJ1-2
CSVTTGAPYGYTF
>NA|TRBV28|TRBJ2-1
CASTRGGEQFF
>TRBD1|TRBV30|TRBJ2-5
CAWSGTGGQETQYF
>NA|TRBV7-2|TRBJ2-7
CASVGSSYEQYF
>NA|TRBV2|TRBJ2-2
CASSGDQSDGELFF
>NA|TRBV7-2|TRBJ2-7
CASSLRSTRGYEQYF
>NA|TRBV21-1|TRBJ2-7
CASSNRGPPYEQYF
>NA|TRBV18|TRBJ1-2
CASSPAIMGSSYGYTF